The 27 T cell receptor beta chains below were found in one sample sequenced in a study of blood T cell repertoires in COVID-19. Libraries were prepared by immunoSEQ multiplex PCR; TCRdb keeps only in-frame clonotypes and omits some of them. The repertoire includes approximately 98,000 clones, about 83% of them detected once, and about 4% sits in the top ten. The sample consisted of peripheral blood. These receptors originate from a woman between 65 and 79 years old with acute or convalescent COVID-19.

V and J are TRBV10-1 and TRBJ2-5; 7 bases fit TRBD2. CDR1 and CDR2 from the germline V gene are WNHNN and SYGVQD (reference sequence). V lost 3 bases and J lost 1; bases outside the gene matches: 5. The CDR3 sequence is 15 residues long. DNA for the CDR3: TGCGCCAGCAGTGACCCTACTAGCGCCCAAGAGACCCAGTACTTC. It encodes CASSDPTSAQETQYF.

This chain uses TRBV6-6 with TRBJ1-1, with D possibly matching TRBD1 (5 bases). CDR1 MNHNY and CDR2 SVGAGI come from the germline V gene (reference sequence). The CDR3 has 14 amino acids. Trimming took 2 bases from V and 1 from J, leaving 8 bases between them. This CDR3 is CASSYQTENTEAFF. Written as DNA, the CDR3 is TGTGCCAGCAGTTACCAGACAGAGAACACTGAAGCTTTCTTT.

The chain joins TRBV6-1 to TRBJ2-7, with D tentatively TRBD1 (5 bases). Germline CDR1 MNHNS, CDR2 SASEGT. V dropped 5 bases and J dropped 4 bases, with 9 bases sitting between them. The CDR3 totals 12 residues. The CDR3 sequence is CASSPRGYEQYF. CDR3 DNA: TGTGCCAGCAGTCCTAGGGGTTACGAGCAGTACTTC.

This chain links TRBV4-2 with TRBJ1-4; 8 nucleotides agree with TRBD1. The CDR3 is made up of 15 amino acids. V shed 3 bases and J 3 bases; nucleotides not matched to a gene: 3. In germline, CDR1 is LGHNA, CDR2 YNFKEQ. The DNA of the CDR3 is TGTGCCAGCAGCCACCTGGGACAGGCTAATGAAAAACTGTTTTTT. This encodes CASSHLGQANEKLFF.

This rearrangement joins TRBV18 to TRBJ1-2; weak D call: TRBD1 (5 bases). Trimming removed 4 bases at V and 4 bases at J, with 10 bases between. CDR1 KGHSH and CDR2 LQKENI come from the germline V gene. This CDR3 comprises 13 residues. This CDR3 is CASSLETAYGYTF. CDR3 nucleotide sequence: TGTGCCAGCTCACTCGAGACAGCCTATGGCTACACCTTC. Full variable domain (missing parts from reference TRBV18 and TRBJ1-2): NAGVMQNPRHLVRRRGQEARLRCSPMKGHSHVYWYRQLPEEGLKFMVYLQKENIIDESGMPKERFSAEFPKEGPSILRIQQVVRGDSAAYFCASSLETAYGYTFGSGTRLTVV.

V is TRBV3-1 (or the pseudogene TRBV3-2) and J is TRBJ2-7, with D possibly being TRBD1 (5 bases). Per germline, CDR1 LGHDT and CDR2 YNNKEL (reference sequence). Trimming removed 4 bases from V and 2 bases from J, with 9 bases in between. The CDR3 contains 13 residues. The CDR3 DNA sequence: TGTGCCAGCAGCCGACAGATAACCTACGAGCAGTACTTC. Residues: CASSRQITYEQYF.

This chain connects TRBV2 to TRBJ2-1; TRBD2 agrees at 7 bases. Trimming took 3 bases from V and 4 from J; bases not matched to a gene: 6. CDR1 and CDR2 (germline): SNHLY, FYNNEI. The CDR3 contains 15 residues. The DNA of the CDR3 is TGTGCCAGCAGTGACGGCGGGAGAACTTACAATGAGCAGTTCTTC. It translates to CASSDGGRTYNEQFF.

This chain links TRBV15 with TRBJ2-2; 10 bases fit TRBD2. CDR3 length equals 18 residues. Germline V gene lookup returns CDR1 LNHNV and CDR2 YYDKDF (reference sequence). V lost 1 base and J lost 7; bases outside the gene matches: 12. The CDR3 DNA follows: TGTGCCACCAGCAGAGGTCGACTAGCGGGCACCTCGGTCGGGGAGCTGTTTTTT. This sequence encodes CATSRGRLAGTSVGELFF.

The CDR3 DNA sequence: TGTGCCAGCAGCGCGGGGGGACGCCGCTCTGGAAACACCATATATTTT. Its translation is CASSAGGRRSGNTIYF. J is TRBJ1-3 and V is TRBV9; the D gene is possibly TRBD1 (5 bases). The ends were cut back, 3 bases at V and 0 bases at J, with 13 bases in the middle. Germline V lookup: CDR1 SGDLS, CDR2 YYNGEE. The CDR3 has 16 amino acids.

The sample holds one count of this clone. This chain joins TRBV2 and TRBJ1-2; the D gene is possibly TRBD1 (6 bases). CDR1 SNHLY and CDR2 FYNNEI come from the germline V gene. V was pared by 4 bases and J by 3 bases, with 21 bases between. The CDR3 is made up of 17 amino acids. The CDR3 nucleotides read TGTGCCAGCAGTGGCCGGTCGCAGGGGATGAAGGACTATGGCTACACCTTC. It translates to CASSGRSQGMKDYGYTF. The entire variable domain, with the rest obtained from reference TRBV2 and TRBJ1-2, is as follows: EPEVTQTPSHQVTQMGQEVILRCVPISNHLYFYWYRQILGQKVEFLVSFYNNEISEKSEIFDDQFSVERPDGSNFTLKIRSTKLEDSAMYFCASSGRSQGMKDYGYTFGSGTRLTVV.

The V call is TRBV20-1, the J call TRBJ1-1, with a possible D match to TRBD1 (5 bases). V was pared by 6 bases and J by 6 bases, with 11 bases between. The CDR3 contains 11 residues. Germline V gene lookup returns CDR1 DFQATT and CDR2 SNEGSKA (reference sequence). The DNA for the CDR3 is TGCAGTGCCTGGGGGGGATCTGAAGCTTTCTTT. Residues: CSAWGGSEAFF.

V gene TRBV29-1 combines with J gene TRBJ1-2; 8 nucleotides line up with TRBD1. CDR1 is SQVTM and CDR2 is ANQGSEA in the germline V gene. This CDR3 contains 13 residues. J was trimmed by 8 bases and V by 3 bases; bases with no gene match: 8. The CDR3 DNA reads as TGCAGCGTTGACCCGGCAGGGGGCGGAGGCTACACCTTC. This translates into CSVDPAGGGGYTF.

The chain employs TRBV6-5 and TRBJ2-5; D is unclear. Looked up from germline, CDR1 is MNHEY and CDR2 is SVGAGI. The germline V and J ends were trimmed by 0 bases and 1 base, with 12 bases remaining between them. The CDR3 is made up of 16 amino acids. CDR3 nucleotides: TGTGCCAGCAGTTACTCGATGGTGCCCAGCCAAGAGACCCAGTACTTC. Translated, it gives CASSYSMVPSQETQYF.

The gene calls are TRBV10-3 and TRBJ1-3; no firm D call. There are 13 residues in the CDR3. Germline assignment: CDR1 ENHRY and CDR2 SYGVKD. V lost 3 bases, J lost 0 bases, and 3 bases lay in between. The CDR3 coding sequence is TGTGCCATCAGTGATCACTCTGGAAACACCATATATTTT. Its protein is CAISDHSGNTIYF.

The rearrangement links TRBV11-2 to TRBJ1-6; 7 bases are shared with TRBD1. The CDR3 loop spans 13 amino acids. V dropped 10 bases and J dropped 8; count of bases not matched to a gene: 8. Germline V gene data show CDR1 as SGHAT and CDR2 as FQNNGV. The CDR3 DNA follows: TGTGCCACCAGGGGGACAGCCGATTCACCCCTCCACTTT. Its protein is CATRGTADSPLHF.

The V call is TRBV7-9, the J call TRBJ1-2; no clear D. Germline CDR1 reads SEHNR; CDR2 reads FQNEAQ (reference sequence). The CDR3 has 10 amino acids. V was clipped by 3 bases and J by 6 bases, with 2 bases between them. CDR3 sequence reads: CASSFDGYTF. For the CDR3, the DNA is TGTGCCAGCAGCTTCGATGGCTACACCTTC.

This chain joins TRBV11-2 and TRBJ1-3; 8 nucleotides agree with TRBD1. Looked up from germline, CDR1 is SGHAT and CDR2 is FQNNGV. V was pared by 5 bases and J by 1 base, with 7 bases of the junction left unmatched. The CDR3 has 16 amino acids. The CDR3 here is CASSPPRTGSGNTIYF. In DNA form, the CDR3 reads TGTGCCAGCAGCCCTCCAAGGACAGGGTCTGGAAACACCATATATTTT. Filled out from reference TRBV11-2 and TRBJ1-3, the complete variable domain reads EAGVAQSPRYKIIEKRQSVAFWCNPISGHATLYWYQQILGQGPKLLIQFQNNGVVDDSQLPKDRFSAERLKGVDSTLKIQPAKLEDSAVYLCASSPPRTGSGNTIYFGEGSWLTVV.

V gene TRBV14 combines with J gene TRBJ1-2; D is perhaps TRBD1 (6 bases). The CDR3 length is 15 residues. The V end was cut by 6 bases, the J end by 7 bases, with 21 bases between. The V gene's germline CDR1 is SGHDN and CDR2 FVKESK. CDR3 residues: CASRGGQWGTSGYTF. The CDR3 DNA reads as TGTGCCAGCAGGGGTGGACAGTGGGGAACAAGTGGCTACACCTTC.

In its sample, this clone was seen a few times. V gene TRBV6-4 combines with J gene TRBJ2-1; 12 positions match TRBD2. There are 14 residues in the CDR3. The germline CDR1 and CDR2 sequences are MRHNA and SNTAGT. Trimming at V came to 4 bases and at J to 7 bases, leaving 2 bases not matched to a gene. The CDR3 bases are TGTGCCAGCAGTGGACTAGCGGGAGCGAATGAGCAGTTCTTC. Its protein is CASSGLAGANEQFF.

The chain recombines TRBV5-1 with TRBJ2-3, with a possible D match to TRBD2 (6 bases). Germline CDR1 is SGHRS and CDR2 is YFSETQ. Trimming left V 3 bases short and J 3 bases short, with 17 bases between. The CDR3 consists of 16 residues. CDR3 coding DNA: TGCGCCAGCAGCTCCGGGACTTCCATCGCGACAGATACGCAGTATTTT. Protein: CASSSGTSIATDTQYF.

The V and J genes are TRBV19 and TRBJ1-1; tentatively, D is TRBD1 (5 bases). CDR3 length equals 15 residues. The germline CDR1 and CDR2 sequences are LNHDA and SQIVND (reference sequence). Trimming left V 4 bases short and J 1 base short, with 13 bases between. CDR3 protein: CASSTFGRGNTEAFF. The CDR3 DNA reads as TGTGCCAGTAGTACGTTTGGGAGGGGGAACACTGAAGCTTTCTTT.

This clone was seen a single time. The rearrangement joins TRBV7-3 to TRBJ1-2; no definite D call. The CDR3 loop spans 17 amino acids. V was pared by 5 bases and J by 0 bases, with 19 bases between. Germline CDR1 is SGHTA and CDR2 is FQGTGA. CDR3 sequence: CASSLTLFEGTNYGYTF. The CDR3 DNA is TGTGCCAGCAGCCTGACTCTTTTTGAGGGAACTAACTATGGCTACACCTTC.

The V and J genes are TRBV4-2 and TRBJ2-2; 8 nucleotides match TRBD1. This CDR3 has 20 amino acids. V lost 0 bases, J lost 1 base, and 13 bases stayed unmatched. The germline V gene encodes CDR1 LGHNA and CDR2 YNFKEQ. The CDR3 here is CASSQEGPGQGIWNTGELFF. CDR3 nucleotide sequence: TGTGCCAGCAGCCAAGAAGGGCCAGGACAGGGCATATGGAACACCGGGGAGCTGTTTTTT.

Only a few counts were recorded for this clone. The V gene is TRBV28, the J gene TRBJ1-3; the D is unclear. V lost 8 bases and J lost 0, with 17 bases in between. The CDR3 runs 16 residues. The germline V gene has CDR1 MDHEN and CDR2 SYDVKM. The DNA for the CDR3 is TGTGCCAGCCGCCTACCCATGGGGAGCTCTGGAAACACCATATATTTT. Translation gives CASRLPMGSSGNTIYF.

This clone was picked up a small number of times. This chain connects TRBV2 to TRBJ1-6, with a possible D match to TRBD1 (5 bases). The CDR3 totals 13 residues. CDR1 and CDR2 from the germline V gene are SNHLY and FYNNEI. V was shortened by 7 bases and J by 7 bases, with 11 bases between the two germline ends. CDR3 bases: TGTGCCAGCAACGGGGGGTTAAATTCACCCCTCCACTTT. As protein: CASNGGLNSPLHF.

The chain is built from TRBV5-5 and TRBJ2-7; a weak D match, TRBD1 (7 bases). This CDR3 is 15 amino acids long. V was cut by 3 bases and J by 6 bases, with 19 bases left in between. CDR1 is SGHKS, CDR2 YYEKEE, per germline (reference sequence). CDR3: CASSSYAQGRREQYF. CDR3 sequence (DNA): TGTGCCAGCAGCTCGTATGCACAGGGGAGGCGCGAGCAGTACTTC.

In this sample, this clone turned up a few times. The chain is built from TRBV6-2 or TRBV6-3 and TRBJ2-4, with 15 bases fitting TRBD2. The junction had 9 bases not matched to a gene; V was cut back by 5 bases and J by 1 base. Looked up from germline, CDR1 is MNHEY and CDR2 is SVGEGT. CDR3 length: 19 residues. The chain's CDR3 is CASSGLAGGVSRAKNIQYF. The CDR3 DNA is TGTGCCAGCAGTGGACTAGCGGGGGGGGTTAGCCGGGCCAAAAACATTCAGTACTTC.